Listed here are 8 T cell receptor beta chains from one sample, sequenced in a study of cytomegalovirus exposure and HLA in healthy donors. It was with 60 Vbeta and 13 Jbeta primers that the PCR ran. Measured with immunoSEQ multiplex PCR; TCRdb has only the in-frame clones, and not every one. The sample holds roughly 200,000 clones, around four fifths seen once. The sequenced sample consisted of PBMCs. Receptor source: a man over 45 in good health and CMV-seronegative.

Notes on this clone: At the DNA level, this CDR3 is encoded by other sequences in the same sample as well. The chain joins TRBV19 to TRBJ1-3; D is uncertain. The CDR3 runs to 15 residues. Germline CDR1 reads LNHDA; CDR2 reads SQIVND (reference sequence). The V and J ends lost 1 base and 0 bases respectively, with 7 bases between them. The CDR3 region is CASSIGRSSGNTIYF. The CDR3 nucleotides read TGTGCCAGTAGTATAGGGCGGAGCTCTGGAAACACCATATATTTT.

CDR3 DNA sequence: TGTGCCAGCAGTGGCAGGGGGAGTTTTATGGAGACCCAGTACTTC. Its translation: CASSGRGSFMETQYF. This chain uses TRBV2 with TRBJ2-5; 7 bases are shared with TRBD1. V was clipped by 4 bases and J by 5 bases; unmatched bases: 10. The CDR3 loop spans 15 amino acids. Germline CDR1 is SNHLY and CDR2 is FYNNEI.

This sequence joins TRBV7-2 and TRBJ2-2; weak D call: TRBD2 (6 bases). V gave up 0 bases and J gave up 6 bases, with 11 bases separating them. CDR1 is SGHTA and CDR2 is FQGNSA in the germline V gene. There are 15 residues in the CDR3. The CDR3 nucleotides read TGTGCCAGCAGCTTAGCCTCACGGGGGTCCGGGGAGCTGTTTTTT. Residues: CASSLASRGSGELFF.

The CDR3 sequence: CASSPQEGYEQYF. In DNA, the CDR3 is TGTGCCAGCAGCCCTCAGGAGGGGTACGAGCAGTACTTC. The rearrangement joins TRBV6-4 to TRBJ2-5, with D tentatively TRBD2 (6 bases). The end of the DNA fits TRBJ2-7 better, so the J call may be wrong. Per germline, CDR1 MRHNA and CDR2 SNTAGT. The CDR3 has 13 amino acids.

The chain joins TRBV7-6 to TRBJ1-2; D is unresolved. CDR1 and CDR2 (germline): SGHVS, FNYEAQ. The CDR3 covers 15 residues. Deletions cut 5 bases from V and 0 bases from J, with 13 bases between. CDR3 coding DNA: TGTGCCAGCAGCCGAGGCGGAGAAGCTAACTATGGCTACACCTTC. Protein: CASSRGGEANYGYTF.

The chain couples TRBV14 to TRBJ1-2, with TRBD1 as a possible D gene (6 bases). The CDR3 covers 15 residues. V was trimmed by 1 base and J by 5 bases, leaving 14 bases between them. Germline loops: CDR1 SGHDN, CDR2 FVKESK. The CDR3: CASSQGGGARYGYTF. In nucleotides, the CDR3 is TGTGCCAGCAGCCAAGGAGGGGGGGCGAGGTATGGCTACACCTTC.

The gene calls are TRBV11-2 and TRBJ2-1; TRBD2 matches 10 bases. Germline V gives CDR1 SGHAT, CDR2 FQNNGV. The CDR3 contains 14 residues. V dropped 6 bases and J dropped 4; count of bases not matched to a gene: 3. The CDR3 loop reads CASSLAGAYNEQFF. The CDR3 DNA reads TGTGCCAGCAGTCTAGCGGGGGCTTACAATGAGCAGTTCTTC.

The V gene is TRBV11-3, the J gene TRBJ2-7; 7 nucleotides agree with TRBD1. Unmatched junction bases numbered 7, after V lost 5 bases and J lost 12 bases. The CDR3 has 11 amino acids. In germline, CDR1 is SGHNT, CDR2 YENEEA. The CDR3 DNA reads as TGTGCCAGCAGCAACAGGGGTCGGTTGTACTTC. The encoded protein is CASSNRGRLYF.